Following are 3 T cell receptor beta chains from one sample sequenced in a study of T cell responses to AZD1222 COVID-19 vaccine. TCRdb's copy holds only in-frame clones and misses some; the assay was immunoSEQ multiplex PCR. The table includes around 200,000 clones, 70% to 90% detected once. Here the sequenced sample was peripheral blood, taken on day 0 of AZD1222 vaccination. These receptors all come from an adult in good health.

This rearrangement joins TRBV19 to TRBJ2-3, with 10 bases aligning to TRBD1. CDR1 LNHDA and CDR2 SQIVND come from the germline V gene (reference sequence). The length of the CDR3 is 16 residues. Unmatched junction bases numbered 4, after V lost 0 bases and J lost 4 bases. CDR3 residues: CASSIEAGTGADTQYF. The CDR3 DNA is TGTGCCAGTAGTATAGAAGCTGGGACAGGGGCAGATACGCAGTATTTT.

This clone showed up just a few times. V usage is TRBV4-2 and J usage is TRBJ1-5; TRBD1 might be the D (5 bases). Germline V CDR1 and CDR2: LGHNA, YNFKEQ. V lost 4 bases and J 0 bases, leaving 10 bases between the germline ends. CDR3 length: 15 residues. The CDR3 loop reads CASSPVRDSNQPQHF. DNA for the CDR3: TGTGCCAGCAGCCCAGTCAGGGATAGCAATCAGCCCCAGCATTTT.

The gene calls are TRBV28 and TRBJ1-4, with unresolved D. This CDR3 spans 15 amino acids. Germline V gene sequence: CDR1 MDHEN, CDR2 SYDVKM. Deletions cut 3 bases from V and 4 bases from J, with 12 bases between. The CDR3 sequence: CASSFDGEYNEKLFF. The CDR3 coding sequence is TGTGCCAGCAGTTTCGACGGGGAGTATAATGAAAAACTGTTTTTT.